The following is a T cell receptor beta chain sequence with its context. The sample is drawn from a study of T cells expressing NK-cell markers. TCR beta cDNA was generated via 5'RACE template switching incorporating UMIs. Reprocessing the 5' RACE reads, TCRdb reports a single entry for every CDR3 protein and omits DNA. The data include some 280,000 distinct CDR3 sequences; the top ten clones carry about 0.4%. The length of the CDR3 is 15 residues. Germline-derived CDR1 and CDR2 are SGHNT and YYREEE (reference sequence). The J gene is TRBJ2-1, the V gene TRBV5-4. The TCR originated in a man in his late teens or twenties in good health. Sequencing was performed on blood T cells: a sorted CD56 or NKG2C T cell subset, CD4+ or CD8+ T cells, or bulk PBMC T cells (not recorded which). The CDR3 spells CASSLGIGIRFEQFF.